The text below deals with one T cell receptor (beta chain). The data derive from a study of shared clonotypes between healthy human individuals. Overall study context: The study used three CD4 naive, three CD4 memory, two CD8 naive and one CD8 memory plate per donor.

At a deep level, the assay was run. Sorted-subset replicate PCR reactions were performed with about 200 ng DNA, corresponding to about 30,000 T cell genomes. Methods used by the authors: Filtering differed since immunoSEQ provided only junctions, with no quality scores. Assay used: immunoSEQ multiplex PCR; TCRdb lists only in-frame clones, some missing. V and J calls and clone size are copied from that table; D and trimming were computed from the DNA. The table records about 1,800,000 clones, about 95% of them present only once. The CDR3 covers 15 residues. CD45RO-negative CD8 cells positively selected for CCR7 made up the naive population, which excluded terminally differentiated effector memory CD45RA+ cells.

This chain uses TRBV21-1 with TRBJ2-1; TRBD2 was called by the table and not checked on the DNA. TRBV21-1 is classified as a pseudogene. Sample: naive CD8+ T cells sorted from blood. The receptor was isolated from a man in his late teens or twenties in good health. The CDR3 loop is CASSKIIVGYNEQFF. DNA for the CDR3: TGTGCCAGCAGCAAAATTATCGTCGGGTACAATGAGCAGTTCTTC.